Following are 14 T cell receptor beta chains from one sample sequenced in a study of blood T cell repertoires in COVID-19 (dated by TCRdb to the early 2020s). Library preparation used the immunoSEQ multiplex PCR assay. In its TCRdb copy, this immuneACCESS table keeps in-frame sequences only and misses some clones. Where compared with another copy, unresolved V genes explain less than half of these, and the others have no known cause. The sample table contains about 290,000 clones; only one count was recorded for around nine tenths of them. Together, the top ten hold approximately 12% of the sample. Source material: peripheral blood. Receptor source: a woman aged 25 to 39 with COVID-19, enrolled during active disease.

The genes are TRBV3-1 (or the pseudogene TRBV3-2) and TRBJ1-2; a possible D gene is TRBD1 (6 bases). The CDR3 has 13 amino acids. Trimming removed 6 bases at V and 5 bases at J, with 13 bases between. The germline V gene encodes CDR1 LGHDT and CDR2 YNNKEL (reference sequence). The CDR3 DNA reads as TGTGCCAGCAGTTGGACAGAAACTTATGGCTACACCTTC. Residues: CASSWTETYGYTF.

J is TRBJ2-4 and V is TRBV28; D might be TRBD1 (6 bases). Trimming pared 3 bases from V and 2 bases from J, leaving 14 bases between. Per germline, CDR1 MDHEN and CDR2 SYDVKM. The CDR3 covers 16 residues. CDR3 sequence (DNA): TGTGCCAGCAGTTTGGGGGCAAGGTGGACCAAAAACATTCAGTACTTC. Amino acids: CASSLGARWTKNIQYF. The full variable domain, completed using reference TRBV28 and TRBJ2-4, is DVKVTQSSRYLVKRTGEKVFLECVQDMDHENMFWYRQDPGLGLRLIYFSYDVKMKEKGDIPEGYSVSREKKERFSLILESASTNQTSMYLCASSLGARWTKNIQYFGAGTRLSVL.

The J gene is TRBJ1-2, the V gene TRBV29-1; 10 bases are shared with TRBD1. V lost 7 bases and J lost 4; bases outside the gene matches: 12. This CDR3 contains 15 residues. In germline, CDR1 is SQVTM, CDR2 ANQGSEA. The CDR3 loop is CSATLTGGAGYGYTF. The CDR3 coding sequence is TGCAGCGCAACCCTGACAGGGGGCGCCGGCTATGGCTACACCTTC.

V and J are TRBV18 and TRBJ1-3; 10 bases line up with TRBD1. Germline trimming cut 8 bases from V and 2 bases from J; bases unmatched to any gene: 6. Germline V lookup: CDR1 KGHSH, CDR2 LQKENI. This CDR3 spans 15 amino acids. The CDR3 coding sequence is TGTGCCAGCACCGTGACAGGGGGCGCTGGAAACACCATATATTTT. This gives the protein CASTVTGGAGNTIYF.

The chain joins TRBV18 to TRBJ2-5, with 8 bases identical to TRBD2. CDR1 and CDR2 from the germline V gene are KGHSH and LQKENI. The V and J ends lost 2 bases and 5 bases, in that order; junction bases with no gene match: 7. This CDR3 contains 15 residues. CDR3 DNA: TGTGCCAGCTCACCAAACGGGGGGGCCCGCGAGACCCAGTACTTC. Amino acid sequence: CASSPNGGARETQYF.

This clone was detected once. The sample carries other DNA sequences with the same CDR3. The chain employs TRBV7-9 and TRBJ1-5; 7 positions agree with TRBD1. After removal of 5 bases from V and 2 bases from J, the junction contained 3 bases not matched to a gene. There are 14 residues in the CDR3. CDR1 is SEHNR, CDR2 FQNEAQ, per germline (reference sequence). The CDR3 reads CASSLTGGNQPQHF. The CDR3 nucleotides are TGTGCCAGCAGCCTCACAGGGGGCAATCAGCCCCAGCATTTT.

V and J are TRBV15 and TRBJ2-1; 7 bases match TRBD2. The CDR3 extends over 17 amino acids. V gave up 2 bases and J gave up 4 bases; unmatched junction bases: 11. CDR1 is LNHNV, CDR2 YYDKDF, per germline (reference sequence). The chain's CDR3 is CATSRRGLAEKYNEQFF. DNA for the CDR3: TGTGCCACCAGCAGAAGAGGCCTAGCGGAAAAATACAATGAGCAGTTCTTC.

This CDR3 reads CASGERTGGAQPQHF. The CDR3, as DNA: TGTGCCAGCGGGGAGAGGACAGGGGGGGCTCAGCCCCAGCATTTT. V gene TRBV21-1 combines with J gene TRBJ1-5; TRBD1 was called by the table and not checked on the DNA. TRBV21-1 is marked as a pseudogene. This CDR3 has 15 residues.

This chain links TRBV5-6 with TRBJ1-2; TRBD1 matches at 9 bases. The CDR3 runs to 14 residues. The junction had 6 bases not matched to a gene; V was cut back by 3 bases and J by 6 bases. CDR1 is SGHDT, CDR2 YYEEEE, per germline. DNA for the CDR3: TGTGCCAGCAGCTCGGGGACAGGGACGGATGGCTACACCTTC. This encodes CASSSGTGTDGYTF.

This clone was recorded only once. This chain links TRBV4-2 with TRBJ2-1, with 8 bases identical to TRBD2. CDR3 length: 16 residues. CDR1 is LGHNA and CDR2 is YNFKEQ in the germline V gene. V lost 4 bases, J lost 8 bases, and 13 bases stayed unmatched. The DNA for the CDR3 is TGTGCCAGCAGCCCTCGTCGGGGGGGCCAACGAGATGAGCAGTTCTTC. Translated, it gives CASSPRRGGQRDEQFF.

The rearrangement uses TRBV11-2 and TRBJ1-6, with D maybe TRBD1 (6 bases). The CDR3 is made up of 18 amino acids. Germline V gene lookup returns CDR1 SGHAT and CDR2 FQNNGV. Trimming left V 4 bases short and J 0 bases short, with 16 bases between. CDR3 coding DNA: TGTGCCAGCAGCTGGACGCAGGGGTTCAGCTCCTATAATTCACCCCTCCACTTT. It yields the protein CASSWTQGFSSYNSPLHF.

The V gene is TRBV6-5, the J gene TRBJ2-5; TRBD1 matches 7 bases. This CDR3 contains 14 residues. Per germline, CDR1 MNHEY and CDR2 SVGAGI. V was pared by 6 bases and J by 1 base, with 5 bases of the junction left unmatched. The CDR3 DNA follows: TGTGCCAGCAGAAGGGGGACAGCCCAAGAGACCCAGTACTTC. Translation gives CASRRGTAQETQYF.

This chain joins TRBV19 and TRBJ1-3, with D perhaps matching TRBD1 (5 bases). Germline assignment: CDR1 LNHDA and CDR2 SQIVND (reference sequence). There are 14 residues in the CDR3. Trimming took off 9 bases at V and 0 bases at J, with 12 bases between the two ends. CDR3 DNA sequence: TGTGCCAGCAGAGACAGATTCTCTGGAAACACCATATATTTT. Translated: CASRDRFSGNTIYF.

The chain is built from TRBV19 and TRBJ1-5; D is unresolved. V lost 7 bases and J 0 bases, leaving 13 bases between the germline ends. The CDR3 runs to 15 residues. The germline gives CDR1 LNHDA, CDR2 SQIVND (reference sequence). Here the CDR3 DNA reads TGTGCCAGTACCCCCGACGGGAATAGCAATCAGCCCCAGCATTTT. As protein: CASTPDGNSNQPQHF.